This section outlines one T cell receptor beta chain sequence together with its context. The repertoire was sequenced with immunoSEQ multiplex PCR; TCRdb's copy has only in-frame clones and lacks some. This table holds roughly 70,000 clones, 80% to 90% found once. CDR3 length: 14 amino acids. Looked up from germline, CDR1 is SGHRS and CDR2 is YFSETQ. V lost 0 bases, J lost 2 bases, and 8 bases lay in between. This sample was included in a study of radiotherapy plus CTLA-4 blockade in lung cancer. Sequencing was performed on peripheral blood, taken from a patient treated with radiotherapy plus ipilimumab. The clonotype originates from a human donor with non-small cell lung cancer that progressed on radiotherapy plus ipilimumab. This sequence joins TRBV5-1 and TRBJ1-2; the D gene is possibly TRBD1 (6 bases). The CDR3 sequence: CASSLGTANYGYTF. The CDR3 DNA sequence: TGCGCCAGCAGCTTGGGGACAGCAAACTATGGCTACACCTTC.